Below are 31 T cell receptor beta chains sequenced from a single sample in a study of human T cells and chemical hapten exposure. TCRdb analysed the RACE reads with MiXCR anew, one entry per CDR3 protein. The sample shows about 380,000 distinct CDR3 sequences, more than 4.5% of them seen only once. Time point defined: patch test 1, 2 weeks after DPC sensitization. The sample's treatment: therapeutic diphenylcyclopropenone sensitization with weekly scalp DPC. The material was whole blood, obtained in connection with sensitization to the hapten diphenylcyclopropenone (DPC). All receptors come from a woman in her fifties or sixties with alopecia areata. Some clones in this sample may be carry-over from other donors' samples.

Ten or more counts support this clonotype. This chain connects TRBV6-1 to TRBJ1-5, with D unclear. Germline CDR1 is MNHNS and CDR2 is SASEGT. With 4 bases removed from V and 2 bases from J, the gap between germline ends came to 12 bases. The CDR3 runs to 15 residues. CDR3 residues: CASSGPPRGNQPQHF. In DNA form, the CDR3 reads TGTGCCAGCAGTGGCCCCCCCCGAGGCAATCAGCCCCAGCATTTT.

This clonotype was recorded at least ten times. The rearrangement joins TRBV3-1 to TRBJ1-1, with a weak D call TRBD1 (6 bases). CDR1 is LGHDT and CDR2 is YNNKEL in the germline V gene (reference sequence). V was clipped by 1 base and J by 5 bases, with 11 bases between them. The CDR3 has 14 amino acids. The CDR3 sequence is CASSQGNRATEAFF. As DNA, the CDR3 is TGTGCCAGCAGCCAAGGGAACAGGGCTACTGAAGCTTTCTTT.

CDR3 loop: CASSSNSGDQETQYF. CDR3 nucleotide sequence: TGTGCCAGCAGTTCAAACAGCGGGGATCAAGAGACCCAGTACTTC. The V gene is TRBV12-3 or TRBV12-4, the J gene TRBJ2-5; the match to TRBD2 covers 7 bases. J gave up 2 bases and V 4 bases, and 7 bases lay outside the gene matches. The CDR3 loop spans 15 amino acids.

The chain is built from TRBV24-1 and TRBJ1-6; D perhaps matches TRBD1 (5 bases). CDR1 and CDR2 (germline): KGHDR, SFDVKD. The CDR3 is 13 amino acids. Between the trimmed V and J ends, which lost 10 bases and 7 bases, there was a span of 13 bases. The CDR3, as DNA: TGTGCCACTCAGACCGAGGGGAATTCACCCCTCCACTTT. Protein: CATQTEGNSPLHF.

This clonotype was recorded many times. The V gene is TRBV15, the J gene TRBJ1-2; TRBD1 is a possible D gene (5 bases). The germline V gene encodes CDR1 LNHNV and CDR2 YYDKDF (reference sequence). The CDR3 is made up of 15 amino acids. The V gene lost 1 base and the J gene lost 4 bases, with 13 bases spanning the gap. The DNA for the CDR3 is TGTGCCACCAGCAGAGGGGGGGTATCGTTCTATGGCTACACCTTC. Its translation: CATSRGGVSFYGYTF.

This clonotype was observed many times. This chain connects TRBV6-5 to TRBJ2-3, with 14 bases that match TRBD2. This CDR3 has 18 residues. CDR1 MNHEY and CDR2 SVGAGI come from the germline V gene. V shed 2 bases, J shed 5 bases, and the junction held 9 bases outside the gene matches. CDR3 bases: TGTGCCAGCAGTTACCTGACTAGCGGGAGGGCCTCTGGAGATACGCAGTATTTT. Translation: CASSYLTSGRASGDTQYF.

The V gene is TRBV18, the J gene TRBJ1-1; D not certain. The germline CDR1 and CDR2 sequences are KGHSH and LQKENI. The CDR3 runs to 15 residues. V was shortened by 2 bases and J by 1 base, with 11 bases between the two germline ends. CDR3 in amino acids: CASSPSSLRNTEAFF. CDR3 bases: TGTGCCAGCTCACCAAGTAGCCTGCGGAACACTGAAGCTTTCTTT.

This clonotype was counted ten times or more. This chain uses TRBV6-5 with TRBJ2-5; possibly TRBD2 for D (5 bases). V shed 0 bases and J shed 2 bases, with 13 bases lying between them. This CDR3 region has 16 residues. Germline V CDR1 and CDR2: MNHEY, SVGAGI. CDR3 DNA: TGTGCCAGCAGTTACTCTGCGCGGCGGAGGCAAGAGACCCAGTACTTC. It encodes CASSYSARRRQETQYF.

This clonotype showed up just a few times. The chain uses TRBV5-1 and TRBJ2-5; the D gene is possibly TRBD1 (6 bases). The germline CDR1 and CDR2 sequences are SGHRS and YFSETQ. Trimming left V 3 bases short and J 2 bases short, with 17 bases between. This CDR3 spans 16 amino acids. CDR3 bases: TGCGCCAGCAGCTCCTTGACAGGACCTATTCAAGAGACCCAGTACTTC. Its protein product is CASSSLTGPIQETQYF.

This clonotype has ten or more counts. The chain couples TRBV4-2 to TRBJ1-1; D ambiguous. V lost 1 base to trimming and J lost 4 bases, with 16 bases between them. This CDR3 has 16 residues. Germline V gives CDR1 LGHNA, CDR2 YNFKEQ. The CDR3 is CASSQAGGVGVTEAFF. As DNA, the CDR3 is TGTGCCAGCAGCCAAGCCGGTGGAGTGGGTGTCACTGAAGCTTTCTTT.

The chain has TRBV7-9 and TRBJ2-7; 8 bases line up with TRBD2. This CDR3 spans 15 amino acids. V lost 5 bases to trimming and J lost 6 bases; unmatched junction nucleotides: 12. The V gene's germline CDR1 is SEHNR and CDR2 FQNEAQ (reference sequence). CDR3 region: CASSPPGLEECEQYF. In nucleotides, the CDR3 is TGTGCCAGCAGCCCCCCGGGACTAGAGGAGTGCGAGCAGTACTTC.

There are a few counts of this clonotype. This rearrangement joins TRBV20-1 to TRBJ2-7; 7 bases map to TRBD2. V trimming: 0 bases; J trimming: 2 bases; junction bases outside the gene matches: 7. CDR1 is DFQATT and CDR2 is SNEGSKA in the germline V gene (reference sequence). This CDR3 has 15 amino acids. The CDR3 sequence: CSARDVSLAAYEQYF. In DNA, the CDR3 is TGCAGTGCTAGAGATGTTAGCCTAGCGGCCTACGAGCAGTACTTC.

This clonotype was counted a few times. The V and J genes are TRBV29-1 and TRBJ1-4; 9 nucleotides agree with TRBD1. V was clipped by 7 bases and J by 8 bases; unmatched bases: 8. The CDR3 has 13 residues. The germline gives CDR1 SQVTM, CDR2 ANQGSEA. CDR3 nucleotides: TGCAGCGCCCAGACAGGGGGTGGCGAAAAACTGTTTTTT. The encoded protein is CSAQTGGGEKLFF.

The rearrangement uses TRBV20-1 and TRBJ2-3, with D perhaps matching TRBD1 or TRBD2 (6 bases each). Germline-derived CDR1 and CDR2 are DFQATT and SNEGSKA (reference sequence). The CDR3 totals 14 residues. V lost 2 bases to trimming and J lost 1 base, with 10 bases between them. The CDR3 reads CSARMGGRTDTQYF. In DNA form, the CDR3 reads TGCAGTGCTAGAATGGGGGGCCGCACAGATACGCAGTATTTT.

As for this clonotype: Being one base from a much bigger clone, this may be a read error. This chain connects TRBV6-6 to TRBJ2-5; D gene uncertain. Germline-derived CDR1 and CDR2 are MNHNY and SVGAGI (reference sequence). This CDR3 spans 14 amino acids. Here the CDR3 DNA reads TGTGCCAGCAGTACGTTTTCGGCGCAAGAGGCCCAGTACTTC. Translating gives CASSTFSAQEAQYF.

J is TRBJ2-7 and V is TRBV5-1; no firm D call. The CDR3 is 12 residues long. Trimming stripped 3 bases from V and 3 bases from J, with 7 bases between. The germline gives CDR1 SGHRS, CDR2 YFSETQ. CDR3 amino acids: CASSWDDYEQYF. The CDR3 DNA is TGCGCCAGCAGCTGGGATGACTACGAGCAGTACTTC.

In this sample, this clonotype turned up many times. V usage is TRBV28 and J usage is TRBJ2-1; 14 bases are a match to TRBD2. Trimming took 5 bases from V and 5 from J; bases not matched to a gene: 5. Germline lookup yields CDR1 MDHEN and CDR2 SYDVKM. The CDR3 has 16 residues. The CDR3 DNA is TGTGCCAGCAGTCCGACTAGCGGGAGGGCGCACAATGAGCAGTTCTTC. Protein sequence: CASSPTSGRAHNEQFF.

This clonotype was seen many times. The rearrangement joins TRBV5-6 to TRBJ1-3; 7 bases are shared with TRBD1. Germline loops: CDR1 SGHDT, CDR2 YYEEEE. The trim removed 4 bases at V and 4 bases at J, leaving 17 bases unmatched. The CDR3 contains 18 residues. The CDR3 DNA reads as TGTGCCAGCAGCCAGGGGACAGACCTCTTGGAAACGGGAAACACCATATATTTT. Amino acid sequence: CASSQGTDLLETGNTIYF.

The chain links TRBV7-2 to TRBJ2-1, with D possibly called TRBD1 or TRBD2 (6 bases each). There are 13 residues in the CDR3. Germline V gene sequence: CDR1 SGHTA, CDR2 FQGNSA. Trimming removed 2 bases from V and 9 bases from J, with 11 bases in between. The CDR3 DNA is TGTGCCAGCAGCTTAACATGGGGGGCTGAGCAGTTCTTC. Its translation: CASSLTWGAEQFF.

The table lists this clonotype with a few counts. The chain couples TRBV28 to TRBJ1-2; tentative D call: TRBD1 (5 bases). The CDR3 covers 14 residues. The germline V and J ends were trimmed by 8 bases and 6 bases, with 19 bases remaining between them. Germline V CDR1 and CDR2: MDHEN, SYDVKM. The CDR3 protein is CASFETPGRNGYTF. For the CDR3, the DNA is TGTGCCAGCTTCGAAACCCCAGGGAGGAATGGCTACACCTTC.

This clonotype came up a few times. V is TRBV5-1 and J is TRBJ2-3; 7 nucleotides agree with TRBD2. This CDR3 spans 17 amino acids. After removal of 0 bases from V and 5 bases from J, the junction contained 12 bases not matched to a gene. The V gene's germline CDR1 is SGHRS and CDR2 YFSETQ. The CDR3 sequence is CASSLAGRGGSGDTQYF. The CDR3 DNA reads TGCGCCAGCAGCTTGGCAGGGAGGGGAGGTTCGGGAGATACGCAGTATTTT.

The chain is built from TRBV11-1 and TRBJ2-2; D possibly matches TRBD1 or TRBD2 (5 bases each). Germline CDR1 is SGHAT and CDR2 is FQDESV (reference sequence). CDR3 length: 17 amino acids. Trimming stripped 3 bases from V and 0 bases from J, with 14 bases between. Written as DNA, the CDR3 is TGTGCCAGCAGCTTCTTCCTCGTGGGGGCGAACACCGGGGAGCTGTTTTTT. Its protein product is CASSFFLVGANTGELFF. Looking up the rest from reference TRBV11-1 and TRBJ2-2 gives the full variable domain: EAEVAQSPRYKITEKSQAVAFWCDPISGHATLYWYRQILGQGPELLVQFQDESVVDDSQLPKDRFSAERLKGVDSTLKIQPAELGDSAMYLCASSFFLVGANTGELFFGEGSRLTVL.

A remark on this clonotype: A junction boundary mismatches the germline segment, possibly from a read error. The chain employs TRBV19 and TRBJ1-5, with 8 bases that match TRBD1. The CDR3 runs to 15 residues. Germline CDR1 reads LNHDA; CDR2 reads SQIVND (reference sequence). In DNA, the CDR3 is TGTGCCAATAGTAGACGGACAGGGATCCCTCAGCCCCAGCATTTT. This translates into CANSRRTGIPQPQHF.

CDR3 in amino acids: CASSKEQYF. CDR3 DNA sequence: TGTGCCAGCTCGAAGGAGCAGTACTTC. This chain joins TRBV9 and TRBJ2-7, with D unresolved. V lost 7 bases and J lost 7, with 6 bases in between. Germline lookup yields CDR1 SGDLS and CDR2 YYNGEE. The CDR3 is 9 residues long.

This clonotype was observed many times. The chain combines TRBV6-6 with TRBJ2-4; TRBD1 agrees at 8 bases. V shed 7 bases and J 7 bases; nucleotides not matched to a gene: 9. Germline V gene sequence: CDR1 MNHNY, CDR2 SVGAGI (reference sequence). CDR3 size: 14 residues. In DNA form, the CDR3 reads TGTGCCAGCACCCCCCCGGGACAGGTCAACATTCAGTACTTC. Amino acids: CASTPPGQVNIQYF.

This rearrangement joins TRBV18 to TRBJ1-1; D call uncertain. Trimming removed 4 bases at V and 1 base at J, with 13 bases between. This CDR3 is 15 amino acids long. Germline V lookup: CDR1 KGHSH, CDR2 LQKENI. CDR3 sequence reads: CASSHESTENTEAFF. For the CDR3, the DNA is TGTGCCAGCTCACATGAATCGACGGAGAACACTGAAGCTTTCTTT.

The V and J genes are TRBV28 and TRBJ2-3, with D possibly matching TRBD2 (6 bases). The germline V gene has CDR1 MDHEN and CDR2 SYDVKM. Trimming cost V 2 bases and J 5 bases, with 17 bases left between them. This CDR3 is 16 amino acids long. This CDR3 is CASSLRVKTEGDTQYF. In DNA form, the CDR3 reads TGTGCCAGCAGTTTAAGAGTGAAAACGGAGGGAGATACGCAGTATTTT.

This clonotype came up many times. The chain is built from TRBV28 and TRBJ2-3; D is perhaps TRBD2 (6 bases). CDR1 MDHEN and CDR2 SYDVKM come from the germline V gene. V was pared by 4 bases and J by 3 bases, with 11 bases between. The CDR3 contains 14 residues. The CDR3 loop is CASSWGDLTDTQYF. The CDR3 nucleotides are TGTGCCAGCAGTTGGGGGGATTTAACAGATACGCAGTATTTT.

This clonotype was found many times. CDR3 sequence reads: CASGRLAGGPSDTQYF. CDR3 in DNA: TGTGCCAGCGGCCGGTTAGCGGGGGGGCCCTCAGATACGCAGTATTTT. The genes are TRBV11-2 and TRBJ2-3; 11 bases are a match to TRBD2. This CDR3 region has 16 residues. Germline V gives CDR1 SGHAT, CDR2 FQNNGV. J lost 4 bases, V lost 8 bases, and 11 bases had no gene match.

The table lists this clonotype with many counts. The genes are TRBV4-2 and TRBJ2-3, with 9 bases fitting TRBD2. Trimming took 4 bases from V and 0 from J; bases not matched to a gene: 5. This CDR3 is 16 amino acids long. Germline V lookup: CDR1 LGHNA, CDR2 YNFKEQ. CDR3 bases: TGTGCCAGCAGCCGCTTGACTAGCGGTAGCACAGATACGCAGTATTTT. Its protein is CASSRLTSGSTDTQYF.

The gene calls are TRBV5-1 and TRBJ1-6; D gene unclear. In germline, CDR1 is SGHRS, CDR2 YFSETQ. This CDR3 is 16 amino acids long. V lost 0 bases to trimming and J lost 7 bases, with 14 bases between them. The CDR3 is CASSLVGRRLNSPLHF. The CDR3 DNA sequence: TGCGCCAGCAGCTTGGTAGGGAGGAGACTGAATTCACCCCTCCACTTT. The full variable domain, with the rest looked up from reference TRBV5-1 and TRBJ1-6, is KAGVTQTPRYLIKTRGQQVTLSCSPISGHRSVSWYQQTPGQGLQFLFEYFSETQRNKGNFPGRFSGRQFSNSRSEMNVSTLELGDSALYLCASSLVGRRLNSPLHFGNGTRLTVT.